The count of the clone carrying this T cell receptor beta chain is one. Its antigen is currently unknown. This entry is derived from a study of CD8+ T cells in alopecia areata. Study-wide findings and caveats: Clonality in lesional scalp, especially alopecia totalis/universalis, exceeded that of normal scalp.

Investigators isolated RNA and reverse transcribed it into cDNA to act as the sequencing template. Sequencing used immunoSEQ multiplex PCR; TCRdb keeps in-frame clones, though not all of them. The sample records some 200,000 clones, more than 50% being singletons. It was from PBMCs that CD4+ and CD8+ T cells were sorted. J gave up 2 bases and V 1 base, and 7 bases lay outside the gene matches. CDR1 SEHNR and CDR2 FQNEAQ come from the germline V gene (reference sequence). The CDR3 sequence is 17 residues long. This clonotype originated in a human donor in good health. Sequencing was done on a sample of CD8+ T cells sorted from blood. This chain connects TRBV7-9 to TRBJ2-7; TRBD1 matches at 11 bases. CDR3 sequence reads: CASSLGGQGARAYEQYF. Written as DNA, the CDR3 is TGTGCCAGCAGCTTAGGCGGACAGGGGGCCAGAGCCTACGAGCAGTACTTC.